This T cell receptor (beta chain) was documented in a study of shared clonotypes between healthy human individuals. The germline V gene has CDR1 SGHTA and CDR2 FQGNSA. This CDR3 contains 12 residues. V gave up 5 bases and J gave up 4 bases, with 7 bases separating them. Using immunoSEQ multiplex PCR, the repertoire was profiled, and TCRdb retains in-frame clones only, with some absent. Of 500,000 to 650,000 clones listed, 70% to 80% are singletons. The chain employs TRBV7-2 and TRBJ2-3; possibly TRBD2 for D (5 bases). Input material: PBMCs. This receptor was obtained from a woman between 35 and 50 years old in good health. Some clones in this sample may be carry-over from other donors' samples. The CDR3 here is CASSRTADTQYF. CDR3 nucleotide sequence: TGTGCCAGCAGCCGGACTGCAGATACGCAGTATTTT.